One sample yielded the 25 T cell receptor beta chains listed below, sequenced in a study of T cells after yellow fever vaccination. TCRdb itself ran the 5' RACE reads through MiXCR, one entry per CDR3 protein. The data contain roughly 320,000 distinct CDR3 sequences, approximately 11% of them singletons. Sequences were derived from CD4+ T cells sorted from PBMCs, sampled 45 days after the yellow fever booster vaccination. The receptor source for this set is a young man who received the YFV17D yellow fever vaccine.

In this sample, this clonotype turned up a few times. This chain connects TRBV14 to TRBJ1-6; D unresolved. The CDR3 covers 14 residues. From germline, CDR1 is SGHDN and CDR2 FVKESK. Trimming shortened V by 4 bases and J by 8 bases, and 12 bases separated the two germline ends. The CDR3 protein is CASSLTGNHSPLHF. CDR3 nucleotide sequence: TGTGCCAGCAGCCTTACTGGAAATCATTCACCCCTCCACTTT.

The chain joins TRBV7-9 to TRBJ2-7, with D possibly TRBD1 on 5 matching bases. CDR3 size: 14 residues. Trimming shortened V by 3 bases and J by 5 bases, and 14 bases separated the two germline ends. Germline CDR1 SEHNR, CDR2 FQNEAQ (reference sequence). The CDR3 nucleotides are TGTGCCAGCAGCTTTTTTCCAGGGTACCACGAGCAGTACTTC. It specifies CASSFFPGYHEQYF. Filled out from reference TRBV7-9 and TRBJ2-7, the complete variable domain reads DTGVSQNPRHKITKRGQNVTFRCDPISEHNRLYWYRQTLGQGPEFLTYFQNEAQLEKSRLLSDRFSAERPKGSFSTLEIQRTEQGDSAMYLCASSFFPGYHEQYFGPGTRLTVT.

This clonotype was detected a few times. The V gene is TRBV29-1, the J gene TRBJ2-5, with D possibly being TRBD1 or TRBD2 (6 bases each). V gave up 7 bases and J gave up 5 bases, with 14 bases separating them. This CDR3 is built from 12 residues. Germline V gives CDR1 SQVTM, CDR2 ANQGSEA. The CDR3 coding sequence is TGCAGCGGGGGGCGGGATGTGGAGACCCAGTACTTC. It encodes CSGGRDVETQYF.

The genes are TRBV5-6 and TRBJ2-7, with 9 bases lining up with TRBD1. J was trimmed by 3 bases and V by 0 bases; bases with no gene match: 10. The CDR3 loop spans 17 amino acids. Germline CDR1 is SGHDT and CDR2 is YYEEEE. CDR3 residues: CASSLERYRDRDYEQYF. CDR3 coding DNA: TGTGCCAGCAGCTTGGAGCGTTATCGGGACAGGGACTACGAGCAGTACTTC.

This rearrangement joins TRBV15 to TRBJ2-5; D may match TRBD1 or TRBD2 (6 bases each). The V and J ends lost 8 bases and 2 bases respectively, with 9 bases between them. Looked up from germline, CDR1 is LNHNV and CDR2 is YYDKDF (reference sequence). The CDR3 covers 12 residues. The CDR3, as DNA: TGTGCCACCTCGGGGGCTCAAGAGACCCAGTACTTC. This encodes CATSGAQETQYF.

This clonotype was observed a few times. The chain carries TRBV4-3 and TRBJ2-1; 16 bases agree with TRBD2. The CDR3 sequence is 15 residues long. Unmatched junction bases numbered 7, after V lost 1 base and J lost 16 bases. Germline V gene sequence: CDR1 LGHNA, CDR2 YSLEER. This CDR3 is CASSQVGTSGGALFF. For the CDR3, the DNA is TGCGCCAGCAGCCAAGTTGGGACTAGCGGGGGGGCTTTATTCTTC.

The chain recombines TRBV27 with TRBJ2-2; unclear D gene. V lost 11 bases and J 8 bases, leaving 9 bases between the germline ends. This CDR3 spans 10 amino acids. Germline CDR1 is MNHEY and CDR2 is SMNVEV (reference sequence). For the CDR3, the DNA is TGTGCCCCCGCCCGGGGGGAGCTGTTTTTT. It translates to CAPARGELFF.

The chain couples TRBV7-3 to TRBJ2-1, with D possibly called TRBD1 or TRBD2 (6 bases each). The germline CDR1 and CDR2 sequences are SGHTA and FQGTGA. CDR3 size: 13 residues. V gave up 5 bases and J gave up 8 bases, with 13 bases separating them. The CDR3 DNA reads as TGTGCCAGCAGCAGAAAGGGGGGAGATGAGCAGTTCTTC. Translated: CASSRKGGDEQFF.

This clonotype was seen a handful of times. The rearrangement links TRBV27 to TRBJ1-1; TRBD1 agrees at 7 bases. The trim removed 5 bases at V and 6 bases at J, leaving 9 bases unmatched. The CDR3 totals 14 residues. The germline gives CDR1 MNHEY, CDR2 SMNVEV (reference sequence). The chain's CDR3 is CASSLQGFSAEAFF. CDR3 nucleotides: TGTGCCAGCAGTCTACAGGGGTTCAGCGCTGAAGCTTTCTTT.

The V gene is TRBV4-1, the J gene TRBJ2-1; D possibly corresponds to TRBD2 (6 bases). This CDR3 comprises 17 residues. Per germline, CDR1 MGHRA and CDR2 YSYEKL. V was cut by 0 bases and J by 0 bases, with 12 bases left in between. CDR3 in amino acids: CASSQDVHGGSYNEQFF. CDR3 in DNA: TGCGCCAGCAGCCAAGATGTTCACGGGGGCTCCTACAATGAGCAGTTCTTC.

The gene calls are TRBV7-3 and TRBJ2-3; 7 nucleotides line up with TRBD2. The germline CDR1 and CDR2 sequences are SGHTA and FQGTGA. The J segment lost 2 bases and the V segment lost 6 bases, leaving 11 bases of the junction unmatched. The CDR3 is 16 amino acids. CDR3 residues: CASRARAAGNTDTQYF. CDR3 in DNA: TGTGCCAGCAGGGCCAGGGCAGCGGGGAACACAGATACGCAGTATTTT.

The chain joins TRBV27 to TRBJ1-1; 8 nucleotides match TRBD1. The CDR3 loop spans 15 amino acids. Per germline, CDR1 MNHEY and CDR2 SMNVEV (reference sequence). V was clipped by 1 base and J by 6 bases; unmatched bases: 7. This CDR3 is CASSLLDREGAEAFF. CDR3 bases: TGTGCCAGCAGTTTATTGGACAGGGAGGGTGCTGAAGCTTTCTTT.

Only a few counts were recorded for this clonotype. CDR3: CSAIQGPYSNQPQHF. For the CDR3, the DNA is TGCAGTGCCATCCAGGGTCCTTATAGCAATCAGCCCCAGCATTTT. The chain has TRBV20-1 and TRBJ1-5; D perhaps matches TRBD1 (5 bases). Trimming left V 6 bases short and J 0 bases short, with 15 bases between. Per the germline V gene, CDR1 is DFQATT and CDR2 is SNEGSKA (reference sequence). CDR3 length: 15 amino acids.

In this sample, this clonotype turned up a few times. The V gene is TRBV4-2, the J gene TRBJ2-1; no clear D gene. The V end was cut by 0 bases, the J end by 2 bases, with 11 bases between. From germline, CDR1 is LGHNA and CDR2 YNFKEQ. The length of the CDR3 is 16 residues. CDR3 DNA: TGTGCCAGCAGCCAAGATCAGAGAGGTACCTACAATGAGCAGTTCTTC. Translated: CASSQDQRGTYNEQFF.

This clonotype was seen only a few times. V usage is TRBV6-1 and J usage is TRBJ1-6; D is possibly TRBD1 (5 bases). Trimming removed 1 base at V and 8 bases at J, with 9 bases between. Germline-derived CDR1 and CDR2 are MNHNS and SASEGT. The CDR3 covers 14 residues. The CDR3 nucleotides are TGTGCCAGCAGTGAAGAACAGGCTTATTCACCCCTCCACTTT. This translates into CASSEEQAYSPLHF.

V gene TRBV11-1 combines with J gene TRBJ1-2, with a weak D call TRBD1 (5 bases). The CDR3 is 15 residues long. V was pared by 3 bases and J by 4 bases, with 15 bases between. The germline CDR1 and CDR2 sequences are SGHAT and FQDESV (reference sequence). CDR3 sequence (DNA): TGTGCCAGCAGCTTGGAATCTACAGGCGCCTATGGCTACACCTTC. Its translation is CASSLESTGAYGYTF.

The CDR3 loop reads CASSPAPGSNTEAFF. The DNA of the CDR3 is TGCGCCAGCAGCCCAGCTCCTGGTTCGAACACTGAAGCTTTCTTT. J is TRBJ1-1 and V is TRBV5-1; D gene ambiguous. Per the germline V gene, CDR1 is SGHRS and CDR2 is YFSETQ. The length of the CDR3 is 15 residues. V was clipped by 4 bases and J by 1 base, with 14 bases between them.

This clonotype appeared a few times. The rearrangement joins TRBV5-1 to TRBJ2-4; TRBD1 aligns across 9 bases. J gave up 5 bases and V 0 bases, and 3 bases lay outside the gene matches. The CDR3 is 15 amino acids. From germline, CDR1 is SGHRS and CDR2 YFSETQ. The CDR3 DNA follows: TGCGCCAGCAGCTTGGCCGGACAGGGGCAAAACATTCAGTACTTC. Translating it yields CASSLAGQGQNIQYF.

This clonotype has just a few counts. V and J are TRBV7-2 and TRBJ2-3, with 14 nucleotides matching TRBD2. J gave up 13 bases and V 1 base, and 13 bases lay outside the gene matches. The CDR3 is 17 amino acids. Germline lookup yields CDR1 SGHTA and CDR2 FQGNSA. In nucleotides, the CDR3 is TGTGCCAGCAGCTTAGGCCGGGGACTAGCGGGGGAGAAGCATGAGTATTTT. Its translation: CASSLGRGLAGEKHEYF.

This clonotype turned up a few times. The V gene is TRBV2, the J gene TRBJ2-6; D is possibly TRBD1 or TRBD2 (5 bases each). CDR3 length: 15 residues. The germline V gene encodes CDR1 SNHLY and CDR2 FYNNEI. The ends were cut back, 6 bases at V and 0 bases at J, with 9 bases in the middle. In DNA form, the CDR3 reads TGTGCCAGCAGGAGGGGCTTCTCTGGGGCCAACGTCCTGACTTTC. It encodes CASRRGFSGANVLTF.

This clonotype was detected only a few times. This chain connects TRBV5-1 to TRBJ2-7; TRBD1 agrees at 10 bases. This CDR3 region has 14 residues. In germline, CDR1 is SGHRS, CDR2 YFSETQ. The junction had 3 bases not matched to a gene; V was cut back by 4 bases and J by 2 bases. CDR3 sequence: CASSMTGGTYEQYV. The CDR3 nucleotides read TGCGCCAGCAGCATGACAGGGGGCACCTACGAGCAGTACGTC.

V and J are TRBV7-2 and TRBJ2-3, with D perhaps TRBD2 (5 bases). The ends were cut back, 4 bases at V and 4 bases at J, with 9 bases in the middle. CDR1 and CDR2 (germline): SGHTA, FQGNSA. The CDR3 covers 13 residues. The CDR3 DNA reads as TGTGCCAGCAGCTCTAGCATATCAGATACGCAGTATTTT. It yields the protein CASSSSISDTQYF.

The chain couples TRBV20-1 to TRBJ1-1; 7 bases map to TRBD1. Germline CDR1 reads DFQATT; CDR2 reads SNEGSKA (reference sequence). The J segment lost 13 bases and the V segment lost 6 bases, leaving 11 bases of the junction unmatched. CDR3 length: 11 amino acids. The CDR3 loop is CSAPTGLGVFF. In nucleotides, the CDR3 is TGCAGTGCCCCGACAGGGCTAGGAGTTTTCTTT.

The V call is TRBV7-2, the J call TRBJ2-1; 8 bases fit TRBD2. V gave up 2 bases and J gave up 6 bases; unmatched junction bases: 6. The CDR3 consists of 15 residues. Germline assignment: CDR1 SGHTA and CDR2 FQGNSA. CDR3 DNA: TGTGCCAGCAGCTTAAGTAGCGGGGTAGGCAATGAGCAGTTCTTC. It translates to CASSLSSGVGNEQFF.

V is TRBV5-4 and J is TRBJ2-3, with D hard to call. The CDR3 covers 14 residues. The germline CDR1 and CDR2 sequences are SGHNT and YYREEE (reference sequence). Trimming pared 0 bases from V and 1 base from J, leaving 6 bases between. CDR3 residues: CASSLEVGTDTQYF. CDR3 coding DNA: TGTGCCAGCAGCTTGGAGGTGGGCACAGATACGCAGTATTTT. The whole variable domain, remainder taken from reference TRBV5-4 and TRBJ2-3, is ETGVTQSPTHLIKTRGQQVTLRCSSQSGHNTVSWYQQALGQGPQFIFQYYREEENGRGNFPPRFSGLQFPNYSSELNVNALELDDSALYLCASSLEVGTDTQYFGPGTRLTVL.